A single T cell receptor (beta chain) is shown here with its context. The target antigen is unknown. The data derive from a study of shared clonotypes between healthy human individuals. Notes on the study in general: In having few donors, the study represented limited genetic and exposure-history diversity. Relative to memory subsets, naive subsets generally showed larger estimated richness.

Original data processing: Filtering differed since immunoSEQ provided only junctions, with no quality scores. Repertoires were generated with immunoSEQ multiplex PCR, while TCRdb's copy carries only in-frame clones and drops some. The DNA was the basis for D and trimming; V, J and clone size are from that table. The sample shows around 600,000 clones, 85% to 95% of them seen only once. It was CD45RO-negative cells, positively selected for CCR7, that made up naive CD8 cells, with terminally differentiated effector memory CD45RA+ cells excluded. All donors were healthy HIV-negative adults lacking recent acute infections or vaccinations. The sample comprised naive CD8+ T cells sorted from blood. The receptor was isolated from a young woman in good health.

This CDR3 is CASSELAAGELFF. The CDR3 DNA sequence: TGTGCCAGCAGCGAACTAGCAGCCGGGGAGCTGTTTTTT. J is TRBJ2-2 and V is TRBV9; tentative D call: TRBD2 (6 bases). Germline CDR1 SGDLS, CDR2 YYNGEE. Trimming pared 3 bases from V and 6 bases from J, leaving 9 bases between. The CDR3 has 13 amino acids.